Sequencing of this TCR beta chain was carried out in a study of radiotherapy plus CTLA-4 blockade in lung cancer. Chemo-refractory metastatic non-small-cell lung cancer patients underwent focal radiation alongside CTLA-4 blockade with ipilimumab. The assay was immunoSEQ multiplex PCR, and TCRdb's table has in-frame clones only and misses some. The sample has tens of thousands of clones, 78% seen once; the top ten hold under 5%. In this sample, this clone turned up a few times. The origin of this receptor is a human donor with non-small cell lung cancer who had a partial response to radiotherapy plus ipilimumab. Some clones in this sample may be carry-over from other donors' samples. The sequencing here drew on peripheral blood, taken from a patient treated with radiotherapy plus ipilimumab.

The CDR3, as DNA: TGTGCCAGCAGCTTAGGGCTAGCCTACGAGCAGTACTTC. Protein product: CASSLGLAYEQYF. This chain links TRBV7-2 with TRBJ2-7; D gene ambiguous. Per the germline V gene, CDR1 is SGHTA and CDR2 is FQGNSA. This CDR3 has 13 residues. Trimming cost V 1 base and J 2 bases, with 6 bases left between them.